The clone carrying this T cell receptor beta chain has more than one count but fewer than ten. Its antigen is unknown. The data belong to a study of T-cell reconstitution after alpha-beta-depleted transplantation in children. Overall study findings and caveats: T-cell numbers and diversity one year post-transplant derived largely from freshly generated T cells. It was reported that alpha-beta T cells came from several hundred expanded graft clones (about two months after transplant).

Deletions cut 1 base from V and 2 bases from J, with 12 bases between. Germline-derived CDR1 and CDR2 are DFQATT and SNEGSKA (reference sequence). The CDR3 runs to 14 residues. TCRbeta library preparation incorporated unique molecular identifiers. Using its own MiXCR run on the PCR reads, TCRdb lists one record per CDR3 protein. This sample has fewer than 700,000 distinct CDR3 sequences, with 10% to 15% found just once. The origin of this receptor is a male patient under 18 who had a stem cell transplant for acute myeloid leukemia, so the T cells may come from the graft donor. The source material was PBMCs, mostly from graft donor cells, sampled 360 days after TCRalphabeta/CD19-depleted stem cell transplant. J is TRBJ2-7 and V is TRBV20-1, with D maybe TRBD2 (6 bases). The CDR3 sequence: CSARVGGPTYEQYF. CDR3 coding DNA: TGCAGTGCTAGAGTGGGGGGACCTACCTACGAGCAGTACTTC.